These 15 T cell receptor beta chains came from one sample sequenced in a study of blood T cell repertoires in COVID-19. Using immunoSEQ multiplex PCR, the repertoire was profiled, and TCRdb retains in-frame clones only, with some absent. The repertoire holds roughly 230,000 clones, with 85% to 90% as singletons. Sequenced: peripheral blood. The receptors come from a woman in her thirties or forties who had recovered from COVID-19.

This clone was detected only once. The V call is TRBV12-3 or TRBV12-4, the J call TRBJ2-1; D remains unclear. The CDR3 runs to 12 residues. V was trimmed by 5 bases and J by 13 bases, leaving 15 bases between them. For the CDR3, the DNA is TGTGCCAGCAGTCTTGCGGAGCGTCTCCAGTTCTTC. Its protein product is CASSLAERLQFF.

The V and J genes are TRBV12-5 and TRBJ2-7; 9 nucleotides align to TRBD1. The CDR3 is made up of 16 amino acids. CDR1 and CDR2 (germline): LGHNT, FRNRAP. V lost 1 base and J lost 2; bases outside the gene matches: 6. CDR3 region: CASGLETGTGTYEQYF. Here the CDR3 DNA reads TGTGCTAGTGGTTTGGAAACCGGGACAGGGACCTACGAGCAGTACTTC.

CDR3 in amino acids: CSTLRGNEKLFF. The CDR3 DNA reads TGCAGTACACTCCGCGGAAATGAAAAACTGTTTTTT. This sequence joins TRBV29-1 and TRBJ1-4; D unresolved. The CDR3 contains 12 residues. Germline V gene sequence: CDR1 SQVTM, CDR2 ANQGSEA.

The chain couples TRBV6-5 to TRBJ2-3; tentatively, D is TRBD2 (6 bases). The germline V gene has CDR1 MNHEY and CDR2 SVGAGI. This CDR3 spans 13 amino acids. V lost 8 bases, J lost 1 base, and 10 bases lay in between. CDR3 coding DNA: TGTGCCAGCCGGTCTAGCGGCACAGATACGCAGTATTTT. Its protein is CASRSSGTDTQYF.

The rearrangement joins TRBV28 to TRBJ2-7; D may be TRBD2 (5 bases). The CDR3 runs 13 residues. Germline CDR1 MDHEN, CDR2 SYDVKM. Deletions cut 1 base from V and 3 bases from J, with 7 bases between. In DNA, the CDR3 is TGTGCCAGCAGTTTATTCCGGGACTACGAGCAGTACGTC. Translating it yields CASSLFRDYEQYV.

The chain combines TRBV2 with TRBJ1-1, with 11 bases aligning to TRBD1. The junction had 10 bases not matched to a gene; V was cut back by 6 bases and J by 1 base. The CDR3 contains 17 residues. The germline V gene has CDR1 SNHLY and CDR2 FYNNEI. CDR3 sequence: CASRRTGGRLGNTEAFF. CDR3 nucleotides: TGTGCCAGCAGGAGGACAGGGGGCCGGTTAGGGAACACTGAAGCTTTCTTT.

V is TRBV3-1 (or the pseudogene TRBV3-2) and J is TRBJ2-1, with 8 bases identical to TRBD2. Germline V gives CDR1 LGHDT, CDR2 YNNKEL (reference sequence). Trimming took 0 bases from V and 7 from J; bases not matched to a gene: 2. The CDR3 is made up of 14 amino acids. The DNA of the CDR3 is TGTGCCAGCAGCCAAGACGGGACTAGAAATGAGCAGTTCTTC. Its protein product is CASSQDGTRNEQFF.

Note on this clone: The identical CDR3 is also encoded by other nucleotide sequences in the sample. The CDR3 sequence is CASSLRGSYEQYF. CDR3 in DNA: TGTGCCAGCAGTTTACGAGGCTCCTACGAGCAGTACTTC. The V gene is TRBV12-3 or TRBV12-4, the J gene TRBJ2-7; the D is unclear. V gave up 2 bases and J gave up 0 bases, with 5 bases separating them. The CDR3 is 13 residues long.

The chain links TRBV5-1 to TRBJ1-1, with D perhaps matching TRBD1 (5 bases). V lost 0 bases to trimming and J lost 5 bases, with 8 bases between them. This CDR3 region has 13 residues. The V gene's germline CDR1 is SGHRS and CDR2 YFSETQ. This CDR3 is CASSLEGLTEAFF. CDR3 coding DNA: TGCGCCAGCAGCTTGGAGGGGCTGACTGAAGCTTTCTTT.

The CDR3 DNA is TGTGCCAGCAGGCTAGCGGGAGAGGACGAGCAGTACGTC. Protein: CASRLAGEDEQYV. The V call is TRBV7-8, the J call TRBJ2-7, with 10 nucleotides matching TRBD2. This CDR3 contains 13 residues. V dropped 6 bases and J dropped 5; count of bases not matched to a gene: 4. Germline values: CDR1 SGHVS, CDR2 FQNEAQ.

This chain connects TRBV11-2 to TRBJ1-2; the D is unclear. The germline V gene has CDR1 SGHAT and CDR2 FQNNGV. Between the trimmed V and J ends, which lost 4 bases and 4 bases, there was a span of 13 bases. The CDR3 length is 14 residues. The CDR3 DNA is TGTGCCAGCAGCTCCCGAGGAGGGCTCTATGGCTACACCTTC. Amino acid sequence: CASSSRGGLYGYTF.

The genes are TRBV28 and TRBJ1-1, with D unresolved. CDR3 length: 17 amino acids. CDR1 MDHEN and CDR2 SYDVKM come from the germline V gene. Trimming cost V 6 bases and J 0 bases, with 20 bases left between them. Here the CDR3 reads CASSLPFVRGVNTEAFF. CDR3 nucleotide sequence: TGTGCCAGCAGCTTGCCGTTTGTAAGAGGTGTGAACACTGAAGCTTTCTTT.

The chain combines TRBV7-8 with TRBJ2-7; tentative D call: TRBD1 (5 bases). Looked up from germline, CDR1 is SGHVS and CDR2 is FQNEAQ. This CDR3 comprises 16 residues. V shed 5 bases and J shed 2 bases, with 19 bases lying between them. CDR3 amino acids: CASSHRRADLPYEQYF. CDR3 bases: TGTGCCAGCAGCCACCGCAGGGCCGATCTCCCCTACGAGCAGTACTTC.

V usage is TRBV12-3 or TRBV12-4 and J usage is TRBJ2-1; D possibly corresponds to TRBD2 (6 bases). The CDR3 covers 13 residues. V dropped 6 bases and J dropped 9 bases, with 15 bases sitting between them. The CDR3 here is CASRRPGLFEQFF. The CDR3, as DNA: TGTGCCAGCAGGAGACCGGGACTTTTTGAGCAGTTCTTC.

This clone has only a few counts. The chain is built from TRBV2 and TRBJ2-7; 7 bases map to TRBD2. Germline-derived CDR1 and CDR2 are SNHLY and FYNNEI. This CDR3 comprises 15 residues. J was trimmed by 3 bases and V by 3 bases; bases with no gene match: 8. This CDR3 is CASSDMTGGFYEQYF. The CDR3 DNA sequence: TGTGCCAGCAGTGATATGACGGGGGGATTCTACGAGCAGTACTTC.